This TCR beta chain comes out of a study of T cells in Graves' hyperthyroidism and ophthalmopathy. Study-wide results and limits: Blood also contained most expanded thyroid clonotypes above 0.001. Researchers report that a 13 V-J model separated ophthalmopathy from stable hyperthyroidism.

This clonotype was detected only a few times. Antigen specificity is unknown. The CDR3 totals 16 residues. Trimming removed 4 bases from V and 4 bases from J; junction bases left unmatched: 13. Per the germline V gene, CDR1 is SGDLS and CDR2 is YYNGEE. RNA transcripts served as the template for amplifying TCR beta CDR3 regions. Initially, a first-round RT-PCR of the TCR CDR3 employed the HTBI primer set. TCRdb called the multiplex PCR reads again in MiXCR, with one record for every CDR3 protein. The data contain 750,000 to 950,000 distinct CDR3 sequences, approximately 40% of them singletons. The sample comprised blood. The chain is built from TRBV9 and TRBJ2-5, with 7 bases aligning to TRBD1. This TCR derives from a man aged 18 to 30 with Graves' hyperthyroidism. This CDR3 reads CASSSERGTDRETQYF. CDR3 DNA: TGTGCCAGCAGCTCCGAAAGAGGGACAGATCGAGAGACCCAGTACTTC.